In this sample, the clone carrying this T cell receptor beta chain turned up a few times. No antigen is known for it. RNA transcripts gave rise to amplified TCR beta CDR3 regions. With the HTBI primer set, the TCR CDR3 went through a first round of RT-PCR. A single record per CDR3 protein comes from TCRdb applying MiXCR to the multiplex PCR reads. The sample carries roughly 350,000 distinct CDR3 sequences, roughly an eighth recorded once. The germline CDR1 and CDR2 sequences are WSHSY and SAAADI. V was shortened by 6 bases and J by 3 bases, with 19 bases between the two germline ends. This CDR3 has 16 amino acids. This specimen belongs to a study of T cells in Graves' hyperthyroidism and ophthalmopathy. Study observations and caveats: Ophthalmopathy was identified by the model a median approximately 6.9 months ahead of onset.

Thyroid ultrasound, orbital computed tomography, clinical symptoms, and serum thyroxine and TRAb underpinned diagnoses. This sequence joins TRBV10-2 and TRBJ2-3; D is unclear. Specimen: blood. The sequence was collected from a woman in her thirties or forties with Graves' ophthalmopathy. The CDR3 loop is CASRATKGFRTDTQYF. As DNA, the CDR3 is TGCGCCAGCAGGGCTACGAAGGGCTTTCGAACAGATACGCAGTATTTT.